This record looks at one T cell receptor (beta chain) sequence and its context. These data come from a study of technical replicates of blood from a handful of donors. Sequenced by immunoSEQ multiplex PCR; TCRdb stores in-frame clones only, minus some. The table includes around 50,000 clones, 90% to 95% detected once. This TCR derives from a human donor in good health. Some clones in this sample may be carry-over from other donors' samples. Sequenced: PBMCs.

In DNA form, the CDR3 reads TGTGCCAGCAGTTATTCGACAGTTATGAACACTGAAGCTTTCTTT. It encodes CASSYSTVMNTEAFF. The chain recombines TRBV6-6 with TRBJ1-1, with a possible D match to TRBD1 (5 bases). V was shortened by 3 bases and J by 0 bases, with 11 bases between the two germline ends. The CDR3 is 15 amino acids. The germline V gene encodes CDR1 MNHNY and CDR2 SVGAGI (reference sequence).